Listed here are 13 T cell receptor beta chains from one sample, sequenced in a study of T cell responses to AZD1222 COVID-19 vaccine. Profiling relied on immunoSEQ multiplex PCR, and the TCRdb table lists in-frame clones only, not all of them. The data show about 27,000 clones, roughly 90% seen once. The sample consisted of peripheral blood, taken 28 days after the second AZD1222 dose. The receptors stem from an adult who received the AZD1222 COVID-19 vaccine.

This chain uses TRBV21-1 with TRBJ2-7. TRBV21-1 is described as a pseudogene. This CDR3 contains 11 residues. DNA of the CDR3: TGTGCCAGCAGGACCCCCTACGAGCAGTACTTC. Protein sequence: CASRTPYEQYF.

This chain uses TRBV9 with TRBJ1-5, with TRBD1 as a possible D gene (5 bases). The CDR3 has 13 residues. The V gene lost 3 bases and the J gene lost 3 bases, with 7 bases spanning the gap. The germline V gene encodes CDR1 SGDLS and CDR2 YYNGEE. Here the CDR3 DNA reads TGTGCCAGCAGCGGACAGCCCAATCAGCCCCAGCATTTT. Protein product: CASSGQPNQPQHF.

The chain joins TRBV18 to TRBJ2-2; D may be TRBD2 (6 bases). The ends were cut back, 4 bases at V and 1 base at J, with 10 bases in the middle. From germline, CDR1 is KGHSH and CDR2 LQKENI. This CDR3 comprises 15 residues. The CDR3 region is CASSLVAVNTGELFF. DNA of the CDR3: TGTGCCAGCTCACTGGTAGCGGTGAACACCGGGGAGCTGTTTTTT.

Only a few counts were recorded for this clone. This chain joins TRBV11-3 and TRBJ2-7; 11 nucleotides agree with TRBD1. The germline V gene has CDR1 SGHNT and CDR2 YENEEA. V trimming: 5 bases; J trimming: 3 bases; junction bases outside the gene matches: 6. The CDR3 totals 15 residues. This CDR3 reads CASSTPGQGVYEQYF. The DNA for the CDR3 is TGTGCCAGCAGCACCCCGGGACAGGGGGTCTACGAGCAGTACTTC. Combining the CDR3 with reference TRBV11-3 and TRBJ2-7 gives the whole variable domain EAGVVQSPRYKIIEKKQPVAFWCNPISGHNTLYWYLQNLGQGPELLIRYENEEAVDDSQLPKDRFSAERLKGVDSTLKIQPAELGDSAVYLCASSTPGQGVYEQYFGPGTRLTVT.

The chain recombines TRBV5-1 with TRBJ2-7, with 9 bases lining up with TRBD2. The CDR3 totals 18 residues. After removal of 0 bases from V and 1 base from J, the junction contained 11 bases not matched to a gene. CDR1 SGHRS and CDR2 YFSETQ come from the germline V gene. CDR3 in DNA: TGCGCCAGCAGCTTGGGACTAGCGGTTTTCAGCCTTTCCTACGAGCAGTACTTC. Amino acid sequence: CASSLGLAVFSLSYEQYF.

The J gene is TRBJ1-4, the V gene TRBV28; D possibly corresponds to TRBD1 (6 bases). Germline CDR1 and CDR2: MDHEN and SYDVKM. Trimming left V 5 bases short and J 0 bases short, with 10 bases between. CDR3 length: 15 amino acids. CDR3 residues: CASSKDRTTNEKLFF. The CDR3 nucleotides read TGTGCCAGCAGTAAAGACAGGACAACTAATGAAAAACTGTTTTTT.

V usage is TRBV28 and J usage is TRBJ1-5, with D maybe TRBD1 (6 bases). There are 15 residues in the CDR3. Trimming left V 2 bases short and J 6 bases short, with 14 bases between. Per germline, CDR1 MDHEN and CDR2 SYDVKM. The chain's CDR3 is CASSLGGGGGQPQHF. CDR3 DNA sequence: TGTGCCAGCAGTTTAGGGGGGGGCGGGGGTCAGCCCCAGCATTTT. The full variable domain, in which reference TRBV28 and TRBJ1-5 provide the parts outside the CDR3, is DVKVTQSSRYLVKRTGEKVFLECVQDMDHENMFWYRQDPGLGLRLIYFSYDVKMKEKGDIPEGYSVSREKKERFSLILESASTNQTSMYLCASSLGGGGGQPQHFGDGTRLSIL.

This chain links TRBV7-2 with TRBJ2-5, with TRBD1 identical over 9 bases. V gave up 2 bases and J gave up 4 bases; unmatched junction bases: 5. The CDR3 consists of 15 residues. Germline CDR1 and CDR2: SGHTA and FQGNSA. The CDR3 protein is CASSLSGQGIETQYF. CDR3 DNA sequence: TGTGCCAGCAGCTTATCGGGACAGGGTATAGAGACCCAGTACTTC.

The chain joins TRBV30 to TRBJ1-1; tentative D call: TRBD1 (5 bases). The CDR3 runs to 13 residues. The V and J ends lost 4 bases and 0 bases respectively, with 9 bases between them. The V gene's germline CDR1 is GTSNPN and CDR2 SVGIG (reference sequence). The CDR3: CAWKGQMNTEAFF. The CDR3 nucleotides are TGTGCCTGGAAGGGGCAGATGAACACTGAAGCTTTCTTT.

The CDR3 DNA sequence: TGTGCCAGCAGCTTAGTTGCAGGGAGCGGGGAGCTGTTTTTT. It encodes CASSLVAGSGELFF. The genes are TRBV7-2 and TRBJ2-2, with D possibly called TRBD1 or TRBD2 (5 bases each). V lost 1 base and J 7 bases, leaving 10 bases between the germline ends. The CDR3 is made up of 14 amino acids. Germline loops: CDR1 SGHTA, CDR2 FQGNSA.

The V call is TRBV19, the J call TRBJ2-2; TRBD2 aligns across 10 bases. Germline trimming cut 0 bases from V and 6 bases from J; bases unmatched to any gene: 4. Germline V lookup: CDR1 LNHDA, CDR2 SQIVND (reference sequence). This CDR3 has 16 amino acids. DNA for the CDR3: TGTGCCAGTAGTATAGAAGGAAGCGGGAGGGCCGGGGAGCTGTTTTTT. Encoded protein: CASSIEGSGRAGELFF.

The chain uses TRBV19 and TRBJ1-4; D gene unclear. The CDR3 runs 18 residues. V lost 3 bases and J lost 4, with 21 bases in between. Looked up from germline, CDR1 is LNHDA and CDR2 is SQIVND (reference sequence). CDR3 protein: CASSMRPPGNAYNEKLFF. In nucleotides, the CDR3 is TGTGCCAGTAGTATGAGACCCCCCGGGAATGCTTATAATGAAAAACTGTTTTTT.

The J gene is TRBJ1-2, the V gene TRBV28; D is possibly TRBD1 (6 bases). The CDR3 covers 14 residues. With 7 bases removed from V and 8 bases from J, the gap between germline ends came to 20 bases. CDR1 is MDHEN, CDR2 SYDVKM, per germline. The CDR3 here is CASTGQPLTQGYTF. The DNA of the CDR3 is TGTGCCAGCACAGGACAGCCCCTAACCCAAGGCTACACCTTC.